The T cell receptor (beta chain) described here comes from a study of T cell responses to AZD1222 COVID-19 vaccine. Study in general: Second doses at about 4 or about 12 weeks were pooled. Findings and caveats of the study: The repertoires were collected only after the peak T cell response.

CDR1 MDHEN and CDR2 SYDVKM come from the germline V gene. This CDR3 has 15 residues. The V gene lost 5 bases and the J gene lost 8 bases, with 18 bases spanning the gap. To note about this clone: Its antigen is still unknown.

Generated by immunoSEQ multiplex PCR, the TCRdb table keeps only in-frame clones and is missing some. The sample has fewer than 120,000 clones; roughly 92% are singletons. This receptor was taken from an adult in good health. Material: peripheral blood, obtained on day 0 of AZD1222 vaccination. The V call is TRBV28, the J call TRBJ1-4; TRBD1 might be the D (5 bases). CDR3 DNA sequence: TGTGCCAGCAGTAACCTAGGCAGGGAAGACGAAAAACTGTTTTTT. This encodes CASSNLGREDEKLFF.